This TCR beta chain was obtained from a study of blood T cells in healthy people across ages. Study-level points and caveats: A conclusive naive versus antigen-experienced comparison was prevented by the unsorted PBMCs. Possibly, changes in expanded clonotypes were confounded because donor CMV status was unknown.

Then a second PCR, running about 7 to 11 cycles, was carried out with a sample-barcoded 5' primer and a J-beta primer mix. Each CDR3 protein gets one entry after TCRdb re-called the 5' RACE reads with MiXCR. The sample shows 800,000 or so distinct CDR3 sequences, 62% of them seen only once. The CDR3 loop spans 16 amino acids. V lost 0 bases and J lost 1; bases outside the gene matches: 2. The germline V gene has CDR1 SGHRS and CDR2 YFSETQ. Regarding this clonotype: The antigen is not known.

PBMCs were isolated at a quantity of at least 6 million per sample. This receptor was obtained from a man aged 25-45 years in good health. Material: blood. This sequence joins TRBV5-1 and TRBJ2-4; TRBD1 aligns across 9 bases. Here the CDR3 reads CASSLAGTGAKNIQYF. CDR3 nucleotides: TGCGCCAGCAGCTTGGCCGGGACAGGGGCCAAAAACATTCAGTACTTC.